Shown below are 2 T cell receptor beta chains from a single sample sequenced in a study of blood T cell repertoires in COVID-19. The table came from immunoSEQ multiplex PCR; TCRdb's copy has only in-frame clones and leaves some out. The sample holds 200,000 to 250,000 clones; 86% are singletons and the top ten take about 2.2%. The specimen sequenced was peripheral blood. Receptors were obtained from a man between 25 and 39 years old who had recovered from COVID-19.

This clone was seen a single time. The V call is TRBV5-1, the J call TRBJ1-1; tentatively, D is TRBD1 (6 bases). V lost 6 bases, J lost 2 bases, and 14 bases lay in between. CDR1 and CDR2 (germline): SGHRS, YFSETQ. The CDR3 loop spans 14 amino acids. Here the CDR3 reads CASTGGAANTEAFF. Here the CDR3 DNA reads TGCGCCAGCACCGGGGGGGCAGCCAACACTGAAGCTTTCTTT.

This sequence joins TRBV5-8 and TRBJ2-7; unclear D gene. The CDR3 covers 13 residues. Germline values: CDR1 SGHTS, CDR2 YDEGEE. Trimming removed 2 bases at V and 2 bases at J, with 8 bases between. CDR3 residues: CASSFSQTYEQYF. Written as DNA, the CDR3 is TGTGCCAGCAGCTTTTCACAAACCTACGAGCAGTACTTC.